This T cell receptor (beta chain) was observed in a study of blood T cell repertoires in COVID-19 (dated by TCRdb to about 2020). Looking at the study overall: Samples from collaborators originated in the United States, Italy and Spain and spanned both the acute and convalescent phases of COVID-19. The prospective study material was composed of cDNA or gDNA derived from T cells, B-cell-depleted T cells, or PBMCs. Deeply sampled blood TCRbeta repertoires from subjects exposed to, actively infected with, or recovered from COVID-19 were included in the dataset. The repertoires were made available in a free public database intended to serve as a resource for research on the immune response to SARS-CoV-2. The samples were drawn from the first 160 participants of the ongoing ImmuneRACE study and from over 950 subjects provided by 6 global collaborators. Sample metadata almost always included a de-identified subject ID, COVID-19 status, age in years and sex. Where HLA class I and class II types were available, the types were taken from metadata supplied by the sample provider, not from assay-based typing.

TCRbeta CDR3 regions were amplified from genomic DNA using the immunoSEQ Assay, a bias-controlled multiplex PCR. In the paper's pipeline: The number of nucleated cells in each sample was estimated from the amplification of reference gene primers within the assay. To quantify the absolute abundance of each unique TCRbeta CDR3 rearrangement, sequence reads were collapsed and filtered. For each sample, productive Simpson clonality was calculated as the square root of Simpson's diversity index over productive rearrangements. Held by TCRdb, this immuneACCESS table contains in-frame sequences only and omits some clones. Under half of the omission traces to an unresolved V gene where checked; the cause of the rest is unknown. That table is the source of V, J and clone size, and D and trimming were worked out from the DNA. Present in this sample are tens of thousands of clones, 75% to 85% of which were seen just once. Approximately 12% of the sample rests with the top ten.

The paper's findings and limits, for the study overall: How much clinical and demographic metadata was included differed by source and by participant, and the metadata was provided uncurated.

Concerning this clone: The antigen it binds to is not known. Per-nucleotide qualities are absent, and no much larger clonotype sits a single base away.

Each collaborating institution followed its own protocols to collect whole blood in K2EDTA tubes. For TCRbeta analysis, collaborators shipped samples in one of three forms: frozen whole blood, isolated PBMCs, or DNA extracted from either of those sample types. Sequencing was done on a sample of peripheral blood. The TCR originated in a human donor in a cohort sampled during active COVID-19.

This receptor has the CDR3 CASSLATSGSPDTQYF. The nucleotides are TGTGCCAGCAGCTTAGCAACTAGCGGGAGCCCAGATACGCAGTATTTT. The chain uses TRBV7-8 and TRBJ2-3, and 11 bases in between align with TRBD2. The junction shows trimming of 0 bases on V and 4 bases on J, and the gene matches do not reach 3 bases of it. According to the germline V gene, CDR1 reads SGHVS and CDR2 reads FQNEAQ. The CDR3 runs 16 residues from the cysteine to the phenylalanine. The kept DNA is CDR3 alone, 48 bases in frame from the first base.